One and the same sample provided the 15 T cell receptor beta chains below, sequenced in a study of blood T cell repertoires in COVID-19. Some clones are missing from TCRdb's copy, which holds only in-frame ones; the method was immunoSEQ multiplex PCR. Here the sample spans a few hundred thousand clones, approximately 83% being singletons. Sequencing was done on a sample of PBMCs or T cells enriched from blood (not recorded which). The receptors originated from a woman aged 40 to 50 with acute COVID-19.

In the case of this clone: The sample carries other DNA sequences with the same CDR3. The chain recombines TRBV6-5 with TRBJ1-1; D ambiguous. The CDR3 totals 11 residues. Germline CDR1 reads MNHEY; CDR2 reads SVGAGI. V was trimmed by 6 bases and J by 5 bases, leaving 7 bases between them. The CDR3 DNA follows: TGTGCCAGCAGGGGAGGGACTGAAGCTTTCTTT. As protein: CASRGGTEAFF.

Here the CDR3 reads CASSQVRTGVQPQHF. The CDR3 DNA reads as TGCGCCAGCAGCCAAGTCAGGACAGGGGTTCAGCCCCAGCATTTT. This sequence joins TRBV4-1 and TRBJ1-5, with 9 bases lining up with TRBD1. V shed 1 base, J shed 6 bases, and the junction held 4 bases outside the gene matches. The CDR3 is 15 residues long. Germline loops: CDR1 MGHRA, CDR2 YSYEKL.

This clone has more than one count but fewer than ten. V usage is TRBV4-2 and J usage is TRBJ1-5, with D unclear. Trimming cost V 1 base and J 4 bases, with 11 bases left between them. Germline CDR1 reads LGHNA; CDR2 reads YNFKEQ. The CDR3 contains 15 residues. CDR3 amino acids: CASSQARNRNQPQHF. The CDR3 nucleotides are TGTGCCAGCAGCCAAGCCAGAAACCGAAATCAGCCCCAGCATTTT.

V and J are TRBV7-7 and TRBJ2-5, with TRBD1 matching 9 bases. CDR3 length equals 15 residues. Germline lookup yields CDR1 SSHAT and CDR2 FNYEAQ (reference sequence). After removal of 5 bases from V and 1 base from J, the junction contained 5 bases not matched to a gene. The CDR3 protein is CASSTGTGSQETQYF. CDR3 DNA: TGTGCCAGCAGCACCGGGACAGGGTCCCAAGAGACCCAGTACTTC.

The chain joins TRBV27 to TRBJ2-2; no clear D gene. The germline V and J ends were trimmed by 2 bases and 8 bases, with 9 bases remaining between them. The V gene's germline CDR1 is MNHEY and CDR2 SMNVEV (reference sequence). The CDR3 covers 13 residues. DNA of the CDR3: TGTGCCAGCAGTTTAGCTTCGAGGGGGGAGCTGTTTTTT. Encoded protein: CASSLASRGELFF.

The chain employs TRBV7-9 and TRBJ1-1; 7 nucleotides match TRBD1. Germline V gene lookup returns CDR1 SEHNR and CDR2 FQNEAQ (reference sequence). The CDR3 extends over 14 amino acids. J was trimmed by 11 bases and V by 1 base; bases with no gene match: 10. CDR3 sequence (DNA): TGTGCCAGCAGCTTAGTAGGGGGCGTTGATCAGGCTTTCTTT. Amino acid sequence: CASSLVGGVDQAFF.

This clone was detected a few times. The V call is TRBV18, the J call TRBJ2-1, with D possibly being TRBD2 (6 bases). The CDR3 runs to 13 residues. Germline loops: CDR1 KGHSH, CDR2 LQKENI. The ends were cut back, 6 bases at V and 5 bases at J, with 11 bases in the middle. The CDR3 DNA follows: TGTGCCAGCTCGCCCGGGACTGACAATGAGCAGTTCTTC. It encodes CASSPGTDNEQFF. Full variable domain (remainder filled in from reference TRBV18 and TRBJ2-1): NAGVMQNPRHLVRRRGQEARLRCSPMKGHSHVYWYRQLPEEGLKFMVYLQKENIIDESGMPKERFSAEFPKEGPSILRIQQVVRGDSAAYFCASSPGTDNEQFFGPGTRLTVL.

This clone was detected only once. The genes are TRBV27 and TRBJ2-7; tentatively, D is TRBD2 (6 bases). The CDR3 extends over 15 amino acids. The V end lost 3 bases, the J end lost 2 bases, and 14 bases lay between the germline ends. Germline V CDR1 and CDR2: MNHEY, SMNVEV (reference sequence). CDR3 region: CASSFQGGIPYEQYF. DNA of the CDR3: TGTGCCAGCAGTTTCCAGGGCGGGATACCCTACGAGCAGTACTTC.

The chain employs TRBV11-1 and TRBJ2-7, with D tentatively TRBD1 (5 bases). The CDR3 has 13 amino acids. CDR1 and CDR2 (germline): SGHAT, FQDESV (reference sequence). Trimming took 1 base from V and 5 from J, leaving 9 bases between them. CDR3: CASSLVGADEQYF. The CDR3 nucleotides are TGTGCCAGCAGCTTAGTAGGGGCCGACGAGCAGTACTTC.

The V and J genes are TRBV27 and TRBJ1-2; 8 bases are shared with TRBD1. CDR3 length: 15 residues. Germline loops: CDR1 MNHEY, CDR2 SMNVEV (reference sequence). V shed 8 bases, J shed 7 bases, and the junction held 15 bases outside the gene matches. As DNA, the CDR3 is TGTGCCAGCCGCCCAGTACAGGGGGGGCTCGGTGGCTACACCTTC. Its translation is CASRPVQGGLGGYTF.

The CDR3 sequence: CASSLMNTEAFF. CDR3 DNA sequence: TGTGCCAGCAGCCTAATGAACACTGAAGCTTTCTTT. The V call is TRBV3-1 (or the pseudogene TRBV3-2), the J call TRBJ1-1; D not certain. Trimming removed 4 bases at V and 0 bases at J, with 3 bases between. Germline CDR1 LGHDT, CDR2 YNNKEL (reference sequence). CDR3 length: 12 amino acids.

With regard to this clone: One junction end disagrees with the germline gene, perhaps due to a read error. V and J are TRBV6-1 and TRBJ2-1, with 12 bases that match TRBD2. From germline, CDR1 is MNHNS and CDR2 SASEGT. This CDR3 comprises 19 residues. The CDR3: CASTERSTSGRLSWGEQFF. Written as DNA, the CDR3 is TGTGCCAGCACTGAACGGTCTACTAGCGGGAGGCTCTCCTGGGGAGAGCAGTTCTTC.

The chain is built from TRBV9 and TRBJ2-3, with a tentative D call TRBD2 (5 bases). The V gene lost 3 bases and the J gene lost 6 bases, with 23 bases spanning the gap. The CDR3 runs 17 residues. The germline V gene encodes CDR1 SGDLS and CDR2 YYNGEE. In DNA form, the CDR3 reads TGTGCCAGCAGCGGATCCCAGAGGGCAATTGGCTTGGATACGCAGTATTTT. Translated: CASSGSQRAIGLDTQYF.

The chain uses TRBV6-5 and TRBJ2-3, with 8 bases matching TRBD1. Losses at the gene ends were 5 bases for V and 1 base for J; bases not matched to a gene: 2. CDR1 MNHEY and CDR2 SVGAGI come from the germline V gene. The CDR3 sequence is 14 residues long. The CDR3 nucleotides are TGTGCCAGCAGTCCGGGACAGGGCACAGATACGCAGTATTTT. Amino acid sequence: CASSPGQGTDTQYF.

V is TRBV27 and J is TRBJ1-1, with TRBD1 matching 8 bases. V was clipped by 6 bases and J by 6 bases; unmatched bases: 12. This CDR3 has 15 amino acids. The V gene's germline CDR1 is MNHEY and CDR2 SMNVEV (reference sequence). The CDR3 here is CASRAYRGSSPEAFF. CDR3 DNA: TGTGCCAGCAGGGCATACAGGGGGAGTAGCCCTGAAGCTTTCTTT.